Listed here is a single TCR beta chain. Antigen: not known. The data were obtained in a study of response to subunit inactivated influenza vaccine. General study results and limits: The authors suggested that every seasonal influenza vaccination recruits few new T cells.

TCRdb passed the RT-PCR reads through MiXCR, listing each CDR3 protein once. Of 450,000 to 600,000 distinct CDR3 sequences in the sample, approximately 7.7% were seen once. Germline-derived CDR1 and CDR2 are SGDLS and YYNGEE. The CDR3 is 14 residues long. Trimming shortened V by 0 bases and J by 2 bases, and 9 bases separated the two germline ends. The genes are TRBV9 and TRBJ2-7; D may be TRBD1 (5 bases). The sequencing here drew on PBMCs from blood, taken around 2 years after vaccination. This TCR derives from a man aged 45 to 75 who received an inactivated influenza vaccine. The CDR3 sequence: CASSVDGATYEQYF. In DNA form, the CDR3 reads TGTGCCAGCAGCGTAGATGGGGCAACCTACGAGCAGTACTTC. Looking up the rest from reference TRBV9 and TRBJ2-7 gives the full variable domain: DSGVTQTPKHLITATGQRVTLRCSPRSGDLSVYWYQQSLDQGLQFLIQYYNGEERAKGNILERFSAQQFPDLHSELNLSSLELGDSALYFCASSVDGATYEQYFGPGTRLTVT.